The T cell receptor beta chain under discussion was sequenced for a study of control samples from healthy donors and cancer patients. The CDR3 contains 14 residues. Produced via immunoSEQ multiplex PCR; TCRdb's table is partial and in-frame only. Of 70,000 to 80,000 clones in the sample, around 90% were seen once. Sequencing used PBMCs. V gene TRBV21-1 combines with J gene TRBJ2-7; the D call of TRBD1 is as the table states it, not checked on the DNA. TRBV21-1 is a pseudogene. The TCR was taken from a woman between 50 and 59 years old with colorectal cancer. CDR3 nucleotides: TGTGCCAGCAGCACTCCGACAGTAACCTACGAGCAGTACGTC. This translates into CASSTPTVTYEQYV.